One and the same sample provided the 15 T cell receptor beta chains below, sequenced in a study of beta chain features in type 1 diabetes. The isolated RNA, all of it, was reverse transcribed, so expressed TCRB transcripts were what got sequenced. Profiling relied on immunoSEQ multiplex PCR, and the TCRdb table lists in-frame clones only, not all of them. The sample has more than 350,000 clones, over 10% seen once. The sequenced material came from naive CD4+ T cells from blood. These receptors all stem from a woman between 18 and 29 years old in good health.

This clone was counted at least ten times. The rearrangement joins TRBV29-1 to TRBJ2-5, with 12 bases fitting TRBD1. This CDR3 region has 14 residues. Germline V gene sequence: CDR1 SQVTM, CDR2 ANQGSEA. Trimming cost V 6 bases and J 5 bases; bases outside gene matches: 7. CDR3 coding DNA: TGCAGCGTGACCGGGACAGGGGGCAGTGAGACCCAGTACTTC. Translated, it gives CSVTGTGGSETQYF.

This chain uses TRBV29-1 with TRBJ1-1; 10 nucleotides line up with TRBD1. CDR1 SQVTM and CDR2 ANQGSEA come from the germline V gene. This CDR3 has 12 amino acids. Trimming removed 3 bases from V and 11 bases from J; junction bases left unmatched: 6. The CDR3 nucleotides are TGCAGCGTTGACGTGGACAGGGGGTCGGCTTTCTTT. It codes for CSVDVDRGSAFF.

This clone has more than one count but fewer than ten. The chain couples TRBV23-1 to TRBJ2-2; weak D call: TRBD2 (6 bases). TRBV23-1 qualifies as an ORF whose function is uncertain. The ends were cut back, 2 bases at V and 3 bases at J, with 16 bases in the middle. The CDR3 extends over 17 amino acids. CDR3 sequence reads: CASSQGGVREHTGELFF. The CDR3 DNA reads as TGCGCCAGCAGTCAAGGAGGTGTGCGGGAACACACCGGGGAGCTGTTTTTT.

This chain links TRBV2 with TRBJ2-3; TRBD2 aligns across 12 bases. This CDR3 contains 18 residues. Losses at the gene ends were 2 bases for V and 2 bases for J; bases not matched to a gene: 8. Per germline, CDR1 SNHLY and CDR2 FYNNEI. CDR3 nucleotide sequence: TGTGCCAGCAGTGAATGGCGGTCTAGCGGGGGGGCCACAGATACGCAGTATTTT. Amino acids: CASSEWRSSGGATDTQYF.

This clone was counted ten times or more. V is TRBV29-1 and J is TRBJ2-1; 7 nucleotides agree with TRBD2. Germline loops: CDR1 SQVTM, CDR2 ANQGSEA. Trimming cost V 7 bases and J 3 bases; bases outside gene matches: 3. CDR3 length: 12 residues. The CDR3 loop is CSEAGDYNEQFF. The DNA for the CDR3 is TGCAGCGAGGCGGGAGACTACAATGAGCAGTTCTTC.

CDR3 bases: TGTGCCAGTAATACAGATACGCAGTATTTT. This codes for CASNTDTQYF. V and J are TRBV21-1 and TRBJ2-3; TRBD2, the table's D call, lacks a check against the DNA. TRBV21-1 is a recognized pseudogene. The CDR3 runs 10 residues.

The DNA of the CDR3 is TGCAGCGTCAGGGAGCCCGCCGGGGAGCTGTTTTTT. This sequence encodes CSVREPAGELFF. The chain joins TRBV29-1 to TRBJ2-2; D tentatively fits TRBD1 or TRBD2 (5 bases each). The germline V gene encodes CDR1 SQVTM and CDR2 ANQGSEA. CDR3 length equals 12 residues. V was clipped by 6 bases and J by 6 bases, with 11 bases between them.

The chain combines TRBV7-2 with TRBJ2-3; 8 bases match TRBD2. The V and J ends lost 1 base and 4 bases, in that order; junction bases with no gene match: 4. The germline gives CDR1 SGHTA, CDR2 FQGNSA. The CDR3 is made up of 15 amino acids. CDR3: CASSLGGGRSDTQYF. CDR3 coding DNA: TGTGCCAGCAGCTTAGGCGGGGGGCGATCAGATACGCAGTATTTT.

This clone was recorded a few times. This chain joins TRBV30 and TRBJ2-7; a possible D gene is TRBD1 (6 bases). The CDR3 covers 13 residues. Germline V gene data show CDR1 as GTSNPN and CDR2 as SVGIG (reference sequence). The V end lost 0 bases, the J end lost 4 bases, and 10 bases lay between the germline ends. CDR3 amino acids: CAWSVRQAYEQYF. DNA of the CDR3: TGTGCCTGGAGTGTACGACAGGCATACGAGCAGTACTTC.

This clone was seen a handful of times. In the same sample, other DNA sequences code for this CDR3. The rearrangement links TRBV5-1 to TRBJ1-6; 8 positions agree with TRBD1. Germline CDR1 reads SGHRS; CDR2 reads YFSETQ. CDR3 length: 16 amino acids. With V trimmed by 0 bases and J by 4 bases, 3 bases remained unmatched. CDR3 nucleotide sequence: TGCGCCAGCAGCTTGGCAGGGGGCGCGTATAATTCACCCCTCCACTTT. It codes for CASSLAGGAYNSPLHF.

The genes are TRBV28 and TRBJ2-5, with 8 bases aligning to TRBD1. CDR1 is MDHEN and CDR2 is SYDVKM in the germline V gene. This CDR3 has 11 amino acids. The CDR3 here is CASQGDATQYF. CDR3 in DNA: TGTGCATCACAGGGGGATGCGACCCAGTACTTC.

This clone was detected only a few times. The chain is built from TRBV7-2 and TRBJ2-3; no definite D call. There are 16 residues in the CDR3. With 1 base removed from V and 1 base from J, the gap between germline ends came to 12 bases. Germline V lookup: CDR1 SGHTA, CDR2 FQGNSA. CDR3 DNA: TGTGCCAGCAGCTTAGAGTCTCGGGTAGGCACAGATACGCAGTATTTT. It translates to CASSLESRVGTDTQYF.

In this sample, this clone turned up a few times. The chain is built from TRBV20-1 and TRBJ2-3; 7 nucleotides agree with TRBD2. This CDR3 region has 11 residues. V gave up 5 bases and J gave up 13 bases; unmatched junction bases: 9. The germline V gene encodes CDR1 DFQATT and CDR2 SNEGSKA (reference sequence). The CDR3 reads CSARVGLAEYF. The CDR3 DNA reads as TGCAGTGCTCGAGTAGGCCTAGCGGAGTATTTT.

This chain uses TRBV23-1 with TRBJ1-5; D is ambiguous. TRBV23-1 is an ORF, with its function uncertain. Between the trimmed V and J ends, which lost 8 bases and 4 bases, there was a span of 18 bases. The CDR3 runs 15 residues. Here the CDR3 reads CASELRRLPNQPQHF. CDR3 DNA sequence: TGCGCCAGCGAACTGCGACGGCTACCTAATCAGCCCCAGCATTTT.

V usage is TRBV21-1 and J usage is TRBJ1-5. TRBV21-1 is assigned pseudogene status. This CDR3 comprises 9 residues. In DNA form, the CDR3 reads TGTGCCAGCAGCAGGGCCCAGCATTTT. Translated, it gives CASSRAQHF.